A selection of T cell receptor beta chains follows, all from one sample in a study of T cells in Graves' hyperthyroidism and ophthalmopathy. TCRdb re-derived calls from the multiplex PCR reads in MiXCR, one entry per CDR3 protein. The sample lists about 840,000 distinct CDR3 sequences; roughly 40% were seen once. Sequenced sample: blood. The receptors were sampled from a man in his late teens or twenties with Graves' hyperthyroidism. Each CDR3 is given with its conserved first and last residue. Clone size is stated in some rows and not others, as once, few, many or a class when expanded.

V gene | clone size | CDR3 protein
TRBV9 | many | CASSVGTDTEAFF
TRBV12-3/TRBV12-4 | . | CASRGLADNTDTQYF
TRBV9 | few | CASSLWAGTGELFF
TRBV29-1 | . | CSVEDSGYGGARGETQYF
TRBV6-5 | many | CASSGDGVYGYTF
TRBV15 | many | CATSRSTDGRDQPQHF
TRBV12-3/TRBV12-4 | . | CASRAGTGGFYEQYF
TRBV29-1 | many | CSVGTGTGGKEQYF
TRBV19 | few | CASSQAGLSYEQYF
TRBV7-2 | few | CASSWNGQGPTEAFF
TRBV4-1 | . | CASTDPGGTEAFF
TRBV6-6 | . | CASNQRGDFWEVKLFF
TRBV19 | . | CASSRGRSSYEQYF
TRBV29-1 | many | CSARWEGTQYF
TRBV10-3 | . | CAISTTAQPQHF
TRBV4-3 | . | CASGQGVQATYEQYF
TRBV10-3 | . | CAISAWGQPQHF
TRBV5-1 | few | CASSFQGPGETQYF
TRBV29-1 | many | CSVELWPTPSQETQYF
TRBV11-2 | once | CASRGGTIWNEKLFF
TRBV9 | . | CASSQEFGDQPQHF
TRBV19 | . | CASTPTGNSYEQYF